This TCR beta chain was retrieved from a study of blood T cells in healthy people across ages. V was trimmed by 5 bases and J by 6 bases, leaving 13 bases between them. The CDR3 contains 13 residues. Germline assignment: CDR1 SGHTA and CDR2 FQGNSA. The second PCR ran roughly 7 to 11 cycles with a sample-barcoded 5' primer and J-beta primers. TCRdb itself ran the 5' RACE reads through MiXCR, one entry per CDR3 protein. Of 540,000 or so distinct CDR3 sequences in the sample, 24% were seen once. The same data also went into a second study, on T cells of mothers and their children. Per that study: The people who donated were a few healthy Caucasian mothers and their six children. Every mother supplied over 9.5 million TCR beta CDR3 reads and every child 2.5 million to 3.5 million. Thymic selection, a shaping force on TCR recombination output, acts similarly in related and unrelated pairs. Researchers report slightly higher, though non-significant, overlap in related mother-child pairs than in unrelated pairs.

This rearrangement joins TRBV7-2 to TRBJ1-2, with D unclear. The clonotype comes from a boy aged 10-17 years in good health. Sequenced input: blood. This chain's CDR3 is CASSPRIDDGYTF. CDR3 nucleotides: TGTGCCAGCAGCCCCAGGATTGACGATGGCTACACCTTC.